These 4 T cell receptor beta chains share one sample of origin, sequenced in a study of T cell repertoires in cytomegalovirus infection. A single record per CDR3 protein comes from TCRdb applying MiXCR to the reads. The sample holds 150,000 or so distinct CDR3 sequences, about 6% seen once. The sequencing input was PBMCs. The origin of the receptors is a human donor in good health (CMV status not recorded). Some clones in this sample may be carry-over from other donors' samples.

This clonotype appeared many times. The CDR3 reads CASSYSRTEQFF. The CDR3 coding sequence is TGTGCCAGCAGTTACTCTCGAACTGAGCAGTTCTTC. J is TRBJ2-1 and V is TRBV6-6; no clear D. The CDR3 covers 12 residues. Trimming pared 0 bases from V and 9 bases from J, leaving 6 bases between. Germline V gene data show CDR1 as MNHNY and CDR2 as SVGAGI (reference sequence).

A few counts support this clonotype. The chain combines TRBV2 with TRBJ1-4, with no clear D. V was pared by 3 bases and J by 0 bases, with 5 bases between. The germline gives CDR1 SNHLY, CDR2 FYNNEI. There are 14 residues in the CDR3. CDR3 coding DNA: TGTGCCAGCAGTGATGGAGCAACTAATGAAAAACTGTTTTTT. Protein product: CASSDGATNEKLFF.

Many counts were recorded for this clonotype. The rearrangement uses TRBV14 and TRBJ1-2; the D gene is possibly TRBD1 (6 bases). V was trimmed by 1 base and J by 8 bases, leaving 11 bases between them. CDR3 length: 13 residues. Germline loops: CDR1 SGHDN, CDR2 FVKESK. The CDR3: CASSQGSGAGYTF. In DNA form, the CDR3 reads TGTGCCAGCAGCCAAGGGTCAGGGGCCGGCTACACCTTC. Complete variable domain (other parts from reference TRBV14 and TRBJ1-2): EAGVTQFPSHSVIEKGQTVTLRCDPISGHDNLYWYRRVMGKEIKFLLHFVKESKQDESGMPNNRFLAERTGGTYSTLKVQPAELEDSGVYFCASSQGSGAGYTFGSGTRLTVV.

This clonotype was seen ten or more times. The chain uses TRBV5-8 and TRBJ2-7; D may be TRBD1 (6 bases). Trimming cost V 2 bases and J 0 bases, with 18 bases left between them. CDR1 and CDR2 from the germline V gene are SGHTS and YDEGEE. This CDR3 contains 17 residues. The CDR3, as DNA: TGTGCCAGCAGCTTTAGGACAGCCAGCCTCACCTCCTACGAGCAGTACTTC. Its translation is CASSFRTASLTSYEQYF.